These T cell receptor beta chains were read from a single sample in a study of T cell responses to AZD1222 COVID-19 vaccine. Sequencing was performed with immunoSEQ multiplex PCR; in TCRdb, only in-frame clones are kept and a portion is missing. The repertoire consists of more than 140,000 clones, with approximately 90% occurring once and the leading ten covering about 3.7%. The source material was peripheral blood, sampled on day 0 of MenACWY control vaccination. The receptor source for this set is an adult in good health. The conserved cysteine and the conserved F or W are not part of the CDR3 here. Each record gives: J gene, V gene, CDR3 protein.

j_gene: TRBJ2-4; v_gene: TRBV6-2/TRBV6-3; CDR3aa: ASSYSKQGINIQY
j_gene: TRBJ2-3; v_gene: TRBV30; CDR3aa: AWSRARDTQY
j_gene: TRBJ1-3; v_gene: TRBV6-5; CDR3aa: ASRQGARGNTIY
j_gene: TRBJ1-5; v_gene: TRBV6-5; CDR3aa: ASSYNSNQPQH
j_gene: TRBJ2-5; v_gene: TRBV7-2; CDR3aa: ASSLAPGLWGTQY
j_gene: TRBJ1-1; v_gene: TRBV6-2/TRBV6-3; CDR3aa: ASTPLSQGAFTEAF
j_gene: TRBJ1-5; v_gene: TRBV6-5; CDR3aa: ASRPTGASNQPQH
j_gene: TRBJ1-1; v_gene: TRBV11-3; CDR3aa: ASSFRQGNTEAF
j_gene: TRBJ1-2; v_gene: TRBV28; CDR3aa: ASSLANYGYT
j_gene: TRBJ1-5; v_gene: TRBV10-3; CDR3aa: AIKSANSNQPQH
j_gene: TRBJ1-3; v_gene: TRBV3-1/TRBV3-2; CDR3aa: ASSQQGSGNTIY
j_gene: TRBJ1-5; v_gene: TRBV27; CDR3aa: ASSSASGGQATPQH
j_gene: TRBJ2-2; v_gene: TRBV6-1; CDR3aa: ASSDGRQDNAGELF
j_gene: TRBJ2-7; v_gene: TRBV12-3/TRBV12-4; CDR3aa: ASRIGYYEQY
j_gene: TRBJ1-1; v_gene: TRBV30; CDR3aa: AWSPGAEAF
j_gene: TRBJ1-5; v_gene: TRBV28; CDR3aa: ASSLTVYSNQPQH
j_gene: TRBJ2-1; v_gene: TRBV29-1; CDR3aa: SVAEQTGNEQF
j_gene: TRBJ2-1; v_gene: TRBV10-3; CDR3aa: AISDREYNEQF
j_gene: TRBJ2-7; v_gene: TRBV6-5; CDR3aa: ASSFDRGLTYEQY
j_gene: TRBJ2-1; v_gene: TRBV7-9; CDR3aa: ASSLAATPTYNEQF
j_gene: TRBJ2-5; v_gene: TRBV7-9; CDR3aa: ASSFDGGADGETQY
j_gene: TRBJ1-2; v_gene: TRBV24-1; CDR3aa: ATSDRRRSEGYT
j_gene: TRBJ2-2; v_gene: TRBV7-6; CDR3aa: ASSLGTGTTGELF
j_gene: TRBJ1-4; v_gene: TRBV28; CDR3aa: ASSLGGGYEKLF
j_gene: TRBJ1-4; v_gene: TRBV24-1; CDR3aa: ATSDSMDGEKLF
j_gene: TRBJ2-7; v_gene: TRBV30; CDR3aa: ATQEMGEQY
j_gene: TRBJ2-7; v_gene: TRBV19; CDR3aa: ASSIAGTSYEQY
j_gene: TRBJ1-2; v_gene: TRBV3-1/TRBV3-2; CDR3aa: ASSQGTGINYGYT
j_gene: TRBJ2-1; v_gene: TRBV7-2; CDR3aa: ASSLQARRGVDEQF
j_gene: TRBJ1-6; v_gene: TRBV2; CDR3aa: ASSPRGASSPLH
j_gene: TRBJ2-5; v_gene: TRBV5-1; CDR3aa: ASSPSSGRDVRGTQY